Each of the 30 T cell receptor beta chains below was sequenced from the same sample in a study of blood T cell repertoires in COVID-19. The data were produced by immunoSEQ multiplex PCR, yet TCRdb's version contains in-frame clones alone and is incomplete. The sample lists approximately 33,000 clones; about nine tenths were seen once. Material: peripheral blood. Receptor source: a man aged 65-85 years with acute or convalescent COVID-19.

The chain couples TRBV2 to TRBJ2-3; 7 bases align to TRBD1. The CDR3 sequence is 14 residues long. Trimming took 7 bases from V and 1 from J; bases not matched to a gene: 5. Germline V lookup: CDR1 SNHLY, CDR2 FYNNEI. The CDR3 region has the DNA TGTGCCAGCAATCTCCAGGGGGGCACAGATACGCAGTATTTT. The encoded protein is CASNLQGGTDTQYF.

The chain uses TRBV7-3 and TRBJ2-1, with 7 positions matching TRBD1. Germline V gives CDR1 SGHTA, CDR2 FQGTGA. The CDR3 is made up of 15 amino acids. Germline trimming cut 2 bases from V and 2 bases from J; bases unmatched to any gene: 3. In nucleotides, the CDR3 is TGTGCCAGCAGCTTAGGGACAGCAGCCTACAATGAGCAGTTCTTC. This codes for CASSLGTAAYNEQFF.

In its sample, this clone was seen once. The chain has TRBV11-2 and TRBJ1-2, with 7 bases aligning to TRBD1. CDR1 SGHAT and CDR2 FQNNGV come from the germline V gene. The CDR3 runs 18 residues. The V and J ends lost 5 bases and 1 base, in that order; junction bases with no gene match: 16. This CDR3 is CASSPTNPGQESNYGYTF. The CDR3 coding sequence is TGTGCCAGCAGCCCAACTAACCCCGGACAGGAAAGTAACTATGGCTACACCTTC.

The rearrangement uses TRBV5-4 and TRBJ2-7, with 7 bases that match TRBD1. J was trimmed by 6 bases and V by 5 bases; bases with no gene match: 8. From germline, CDR1 is SGHNT and CDR2 YYREEE (reference sequence). This CDR3 contains 13 residues. The CDR3 bases are TGTGCCAGCAGTCTCGTAGGGGGCTCCGAGCAGTACTTC. This translates into CASSLVGGSEQYF. The entire variable domain, with the rest obtained from reference TRBV5-4 and TRBJ2-7, is as follows: ETGVTQSPTHLIKTRGQQVTLRCSSQSGHNTVSWYQQALGQGPQFIFQYYREEENGRGNFPPRFSGLQFPNYSSELNVNALELDDSALYLCASSLVGGSEQYFGPGTRLTVT.

The J gene is TRBJ2-7, the V gene TRBV6-1; D may be TRBD2 (5 bases). Germline CDR1 is MNHNS and CDR2 is SASEGT. The CDR3 is 15 residues long. V dropped 1 base and J dropped 3 bases, with 13 bases sitting between them. In DNA form, the CDR3 reads TGTGCCAGCAGTGAAGGGGCGGCGGGCTACTACGAGCAGTACTTC. As protein: CASSEGAAGYYEQYF.

The rearrangement links TRBV5-6 to TRBJ2-7; D is perhaps TRBD1 (7 bases). Trimming stripped 5 bases from V and 3 bases from J, with 15 bases between. The germline V gene has CDR1 SGHDT and CDR2 YYEEEE. The CDR3 loop spans 14 amino acids. DNA of the CDR3: TGTGCCAGCAGTTCAACCAGGGGGGACTACGAGCAGTACTTC. Its protein is CASSSTRGDYEQYF.

This sequence joins TRBV18 and TRBJ1-4; unclear D gene. The CDR3 covers 14 residues. Trimming cost V 5 bases and J 8 bases, with 15 bases left between them. From germline, CDR1 is KGHSH and CDR2 LQKENI. The CDR3 protein is CASSSWTQSEKLFF. The CDR3 coding sequence is TGTGCCAGCTCATCTTGGACTCAGAGCGAAAAACTGTTTTTT.

The sample holds one count of this clone. The V call is TRBV6-7, the J call TRBJ1-3; 9 positions match TRBD1. TRBV6-7 is reported as an ORF; its role is uncertain. The CDR3 covers 18 residues. V lost 5 bases, J lost 0 bases, and 11 bases stayed unmatched. CDR3 in amino acids: CASSLPGQGSFSGNTIYF. The CDR3 DNA reads TGTGCCAGCAGTCTGCCGGGACAGGGATCCTTCTCTGGAAACACCATATATTTT.

The chain recombines TRBV12-3 or TRBV12-4 with TRBJ1-2, with a tentative D call TRBD1 (5 bases). V was shortened by 7 bases and J by 4 bases, with 13 bases between the two germline ends. The CDR3 totals 13 residues. The DNA for the CDR3 is TGTGCCAGCACCCGCGGGGCAGCCTATGGCTACACCTTC. As protein: CASTRGAAYGYTF.

V is TRBV7-2 and J is TRBJ1-2, with D perhaps matching TRBD1 (6 bases). With 0 bases removed from V and 3 bases from J, the gap between germline ends came to 14 bases. The CDR3 is made up of 16 amino acids. Germline V CDR1 and CDR2: SGHTA, FQGNSA. The CDR3 nucleotides read TGTGCCAGCAGCTTAGCCCCGGGGGGGCAAGACTATGGCTACACCTTC. As protein: CASSLAPGGQDYGYTF.

V and J are TRBV9 and TRBJ2-1; TRBD1 matches 9 bases. The CDR3 runs to 18 residues. J gave up 0 bases and V 3 bases, and 10 bases lay outside the gene matches. The V gene's germline CDR1 is SGDLS and CDR2 YYNGEE. The CDR3 sequence: CASSDRTGATRSYNEQFF. The CDR3 nucleotides are TGTGCCAGCAGCGACCGGACAGGGGCGACCCGCTCCTACAATGAGCAGTTCTTC.

The chain carries TRBV6-5 and TRBJ1-5; the match to TRBD1 covers 7 bases. Germline lookup yields CDR1 MNHEY and CDR2 SVGAGI. CDR3 length: 14 residues. The junction had 5 bases not matched to a gene; V was cut back by 6 bases and J by 3 bases. The DNA of the CDR3 is TGTGCCAGCAGGGGAGGACAGGTCAATCAGCCCCAGCATTTT. It codes for CASRGGQVNQPQHF.

This clone has a handful of counts. This chain joins TRBV10-3 and TRBJ2-7, with D unresolved. This CDR3 spans 12 amino acids. Trimming took off 8 bases at V and 6 bases at J, with 14 bases between the two ends. Per the germline V gene, CDR1 is ENHRY and CDR2 is SYGVKD. CDR3 sequence: CAILGTLGEQYF. DNA for the CDR3: TGTGCCATCCTAGGCACGCTGGGCGAGCAGTACTTC.

By share, this clone ranks as medium-sized. This chain joins TRBV27 and TRBJ2-7; TRBD2 matches 11 bases. Losses at the gene ends were 4 bases for V and 3 bases for J; bases not matched to a gene: 5. This CDR3 is 15 amino acids long. Germline values: CDR1 MNHEY, CDR2 SMNVEV (reference sequence). DNA of the CDR3: TGTGCCAGCAGTTCCATAGCGGGAGGGGGCTACGAGCAGTACTTC. Encoded protein: CASSSIAGGGYEQYF.

V usage is TRBV10-3 and J usage is TRBJ2-7, with D tentatively TRBD2 (6 bases). In germline, CDR1 is ENHRY, CDR2 SYGVKD. V lost 7 bases, J lost 1 base, and 11 bases lay in between. The CDR3 length is 13 residues. DNA for the CDR3: TGTGCCATCACGGGGACTGGATCCTACGAGCAGTACTTC. This sequence encodes CAITGTGSYEQYF.

The chain is built from TRBV24-1 and TRBJ2-2, with 7 bases matching TRBD1. The V gene end was trimmed by 4 bases and the J gene end by 6 bases; junction bases not matched to a gene: 7. Germline V CDR1 and CDR2: KGHDR, SFDVKD. This CDR3 contains 15 residues. CDR3 DNA sequence: TGTGCCACCAGTGACCCTTCGACAGGGTCCGGGGAGCTGTTTTTT. This gives the protein CATSDPSTGSGELFF.

The V call is TRBV6-4, the J call TRBJ2-2; TRBD2 matches 9 bases. The J segment lost 5 bases and the V segment lost 6 bases, leaving 16 bases of the junction unmatched. There are 18 residues in the CDR3. Germline CDR1 and CDR2: MRHNA and SNTAGT. The chain's CDR3 is CASSEGGVAGGPTGELFF. The CDR3 DNA is TGTGCCAGCAGCGAGGGTGGAGTGGCGGGAGGGCCTACCGGGGAGCTGTTTTTT.

The chain couples TRBV9 to TRBJ2-1; 11 nucleotides match TRBD2. Germline V lookup: CDR1 SGDLS, CDR2 YYNGEE. J gave up 4 bases and V 4 bases, and 10 bases lay outside the gene matches. The length of the CDR3 is 17 residues. CDR3 sequence reads: CASSHARLAGPYNEQFF. DNA of the CDR3: TGTGCCAGCAGCCACGCGCGACTAGCGGGACCATACAATGAGCAGTTCTTC. Full variable domain (rest looked up from reference TRBV9 and TRBJ2-1): DSGVTQTPKHLITATGQRVTLRCSPRSGDLSVYWYQQSLDQGLQFLIQYYNGEERAKGNILERFSAQQFPDLHSELNLSSLELGDSALYFCASSHARLAGPYNEQFFGPGTRLTVL.

The chain uses TRBV14 and TRBJ1-2; 7 bases fit TRBD1. V was clipped by 4 bases and J by 2 bases; unmatched bases: 10. Germline V gene lookup returns CDR1 SGHDN and CDR2 FVKESK. The CDR3 consists of 16 residues. CDR3 in DNA: TGTGCCAGCAGCCCCGTGGGACAGAACCCCAACTATGGCTACACCTTC. Amino acids: CASSPVGQNPNYGYTF.

The genes are TRBV27 and TRBJ1-2; no firm D call. The CDR3 is 14 residues long. V was pared by 4 bases and J by 4 bases, with 13 bases between. Germline V gene data show CDR1 as MNHEY and CDR2 as SMNVEV (reference sequence). The CDR3 DNA follows: TGTGCCAGCAGTTGGGGAGCGGAGGCCTATGGCTACACCTTC. Protein product: CASSWGAEAYGYTF.

The chain combines TRBV9 with TRBJ2-3, with D unclear. Germline-derived CDR1 and CDR2 are SGDLS and YYNGEE. V lost 0 bases to trimming and J lost 0 bases, with 5 bases between them. This CDR3 region has 14 residues. The CDR3 sequence is CASSVVSSTDTQYF. Written as DNA, the CDR3 is TGTGCCAGCAGCGTAGTGTCTAGCACAGATACGCAGTATTTT.

The rearrangement links TRBV3-1 (or the pseudogene TRBV3-2) to TRBJ2-7; 7 bases align to TRBD2. V lost 8 bases, J lost 4 bases, and 8 bases stayed unmatched. Germline CDR1 is LGHDT and CDR2 is YNNKEL (reference sequence). CDR3 length equals 13 residues. CDR3: CASRSSGYYEQYF. CDR3 DNA: TGTGCCAGCCGTTCTAGCGGATATTACGAGCAGTACTTC.

This clone was found once. The chain has TRBV21-1 and TRBJ2-7; the table's D call TRBD1 went unverified against the DNA. TRBV21-1 is classified as a pseudogene. The length of the CDR3 is 16 residues. The CDR3 DNA reads as TGTGCCAGCACCCCGATCCCGGGACAGGGGGCTTACGAGCAGTACTTC. Its translation: CASTPIPGQGAYEQYF.

The count of this clone is one. This CDR3 is CASSFGSGNQPQHF. CDR3 bases: TGTGCCAGCAGTTTCGGGTCCGGCAATCAGCCCCAGCATTTT. This rearrangement joins TRBV28 to TRBJ1-5, with unresolved D. V lost 3 bases and J 2 bases, leaving 8 bases between the germline ends. This CDR3 contains 14 residues. The germline CDR1 and CDR2 sequences are MDHEN and SYDVKM.

The chain is built from TRBV7-2 and TRBJ2-7, with a tentative D call TRBD2 (6 bases). Germline V gives CDR1 SGHTA, CDR2 FQGNSA. V was shortened by 6 bases and J by 0 bases, with 12 bases between the two germline ends. There are 14 residues in the CDR3. This CDR3 is CASRWGLSSYEQYF. In DNA form, the CDR3 reads TGTGCCAGCAGGTGGGGACTGAGCTCCTACGAGCAGTACTTC.

The CDR3 is CASSARQGGSYEQYF. CDR3 coding DNA: TGTGCCAGTAGCGCTCGACAGGGGGGCTCCTACGAGCAGTACTTC. The chain combines TRBV19 with TRBJ2-7; 9 bases are shared with TRBD1. J was trimmed by 0 bases and V by 6 bases; bases with no gene match: 6. The CDR3 runs to 15 residues. From germline, CDR1 is LNHDA and CDR2 SQIVND (reference sequence).

The chain is built from TRBV29-1 and TRBJ1-4, with no clear D. The length of the CDR3 is 13 residues. The germline V and J ends were trimmed by 4 bases and 7 bases, with 13 bases remaining between them. The germline V gene has CDR1 SQVTM and CDR2 ANQGSEA. CDR3 amino acids: CSVVASQSEKLFF. In DNA, the CDR3 is TGCAGCGTTGTAGCCTCTCAGAGTGAAAAACTGTTTTTT.

The rearrangement joins TRBV28 to TRBJ1-6; perhaps TRBD1 as D (5 bases). Germline-derived CDR1 and CDR2 are MDHEN and SYDVKM. The CDR3 loop spans 12 amino acids. V lost 4 bases and J 14 bases, leaving 12 bases between the germline ends. The CDR3 protein is CASSWAGLALHF. Written as DNA, the CDR3 is TGTGCCAGCAGTTGGGCAGGGTTGGCCCTCCACTTT.

The J gene is TRBJ2-5, the V gene TRBV7-3; 9 nucleotides align to TRBD2. CDR3 length: 13 residues. Trimming took 5 bases from V and 3 from J; bases not matched to a gene: 1. The germline gives CDR1 SGHTA, CDR2 FQGTGA. The CDR3 loop is CASSRLAEETQYF. CDR3 nucleotide sequence: TGTGCCAGCAGCCGACTAGCGGAAGAGACCCAGTACTTC.

The chain couples TRBV30 to TRBJ1-2; 11 positions agree with TRBD1. The CDR3 has 14 amino acids. V trimming: 2 bases; J trimming: 8 bases; junction bases outside the gene matches: 7. Germline V gene data show CDR1 as GTSNPN and CDR2 as SVGIG (reference sequence). The CDR3 sequence: CAWSMGQGVGGYTF. DNA for the CDR3: TGTGCCTGGAGTATGGGACAGGGGGTGGGCGGCTACACCTTC.